This T cell receptor (beta chain) was captured in a study of T cell clones after liver transplantation. Study background: In this trial, immunosuppression withdrawal was attempted within 2 years of liver transplant. Graft-donor-reactive sequences were compared with third-party-reactive TCRbeta sequences from pre-transplant mixed lymphocyte reactions. Until 12-24 months post-transplant, subjects got standard immunosuppression and no induction.

This CDR3 spans 12 amino acids. Per the germline V gene, CDR1 is SGDLS and CDR2 is YYNGEE. V shed 3 bases and J shed 6 bases, with 7 bases lying between them. Sequenced by immunoSEQ multiplex PCR; TCRdb stores in-frame clones only, minus some. There are approximately 65,000 clones in the sample; 80% to 95% occur only once, and 0.75% to 1% lies in the top ten. On this clone itself: Its antigen is currently unknown.

Study-wide findings and caveats: Circulating graft-donor-reactive CD4 TCRbeta sequences fell significantly post-transplant in most of the 8 subjects.

The V gene is TRBV9, the J gene TRBJ2-1; no definite D call. Sequencing was performed on CD4+ T cells from blood, taken approximately 26 months after liver transplant. The receptor was isolated from a human patient who received a liver transplant. Some T cells may be transferred from the graft donor. The CDR3 protein is CASSADLNEQFF. DNA of the CDR3: TGTGCCAGCAGCGCGGACCTCAATGAGCAGTTCTTC.